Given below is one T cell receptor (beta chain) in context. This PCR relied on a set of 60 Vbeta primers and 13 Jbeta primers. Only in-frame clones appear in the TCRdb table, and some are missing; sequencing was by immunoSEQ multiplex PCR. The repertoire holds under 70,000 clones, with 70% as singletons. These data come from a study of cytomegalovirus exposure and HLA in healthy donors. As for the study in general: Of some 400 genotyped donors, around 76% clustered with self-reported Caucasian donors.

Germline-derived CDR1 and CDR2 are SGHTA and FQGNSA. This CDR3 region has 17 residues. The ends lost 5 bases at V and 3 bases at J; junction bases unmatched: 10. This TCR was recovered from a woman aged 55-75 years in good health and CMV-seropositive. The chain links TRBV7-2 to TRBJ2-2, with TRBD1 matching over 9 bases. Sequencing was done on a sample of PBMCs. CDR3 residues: CASSAETGGRYTGELFF. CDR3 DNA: TGTGCCAGCAGCGCAGAGACAGGGGGACGATACACCGGGGAGCTGTTTTTT.